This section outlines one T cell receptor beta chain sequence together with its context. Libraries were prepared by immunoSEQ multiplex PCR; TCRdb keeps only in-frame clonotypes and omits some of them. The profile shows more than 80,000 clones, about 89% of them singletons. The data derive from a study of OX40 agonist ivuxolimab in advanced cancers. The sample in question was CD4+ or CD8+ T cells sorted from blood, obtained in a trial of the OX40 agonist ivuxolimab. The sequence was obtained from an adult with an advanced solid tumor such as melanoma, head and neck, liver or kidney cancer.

In DNA, the CDR3 is TGTGCCAGCAGTTATCCGCGGGACTCGGGAACAGATACGCAGTATTTT. This sequence encodes CASSYPRDSGTDTQYF. The chain carries TRBV28 and TRBJ2-3; D may be TRBD2 (6 bases). The CDR3 totals 16 residues. Germline-derived CDR1 and CDR2 are MDHEN and SYDVKM. The ends were cut back, 4 bases at V and 3 bases at J, with 17 bases in the middle. Looking up the rest from reference TRBV28 and TRBJ2-3 gives the full variable domain: DVKVTQSSRYLVKRTGEKVFLECVQDMDHENMFWYRQDPGLGLRLIYFSYDVKMKEKGDIPEGYSVSREKKERFSLILESASTNQTSMYLCASSYPRDSGTDTQYFGPGTRLTVL.